Presented here are 3 T cell receptor beta chains from one specimen sequenced in a study of radiotherapy plus CTLA-4 blockade in lung cancer. Assay used: immunoSEQ multiplex PCR; TCRdb lists only in-frame clones, some missing. Found here are some 110,000 clones, 70% to 85% of them singletons; the top ten hold approximately 3.5%. This sample comprised peripheral blood, obtained from a patient treated with radiotherapy plus ipilimumab. The receptors shown here come from a human donor with non-small cell lung cancer that progressed on radiotherapy plus ipilimumab. Some clones in this sample may be carry-over from other donors' samples.

This sequence joins TRBV14 and TRBJ2-1; TRBD1 matches at 8 bases. After removal of 4 bases from V and 9 bases from J, the junction contained 8 bases not matched to a gene. CDR3 length equals 14 residues. From germline, CDR1 is SGHDN and CDR2 FVKESK. CDR3 bases: TGTGCCAGCAGCCGGACAGGGCGATTTGTTGAGCAGTTCTTC. As protein: CASSRTGRFVEQFF.

A word on this clone: The sample has other DNA sequences that encode this CDR3 too. The chain uses TRBV7-2 and TRBJ2-1; 8 nucleotides line up with TRBD2. With 1 base clipped from V and 7 bases from J, the junction kept 0 bases outside the gene matches. Germline V gives CDR1 SGHTA, CDR2 FQGNSA. The CDR3 loop spans 13 amino acids. The CDR3 loop reads CASSLGLANEQFF. The CDR3 DNA reads TGTGCCAGCAGCTTAGGACTAGCGAATGAGCAGTTCTTC.

The chain employs TRBV29-1 and TRBJ2-7; a weak D match, TRBD1 (6 bases). The CDR3 runs to 12 residues. V was pared by 5 bases and J by 4 bases, with 12 bases between. Germline V gene data show CDR1 as SQVTM and CDR2 as ANQGSEA. The CDR3 region has the DNA TGCAGCGTTAGGGGGAACGGGTACGAGCAGTACTTC. Translated, it gives CSVRGNGYEQYF.